The present TCR beta chain was sequenced within a study of shared clonotypes between healthy human individuals. The deep-level immunoSEQ assay was used. Genomic DNA of each subset was evenly split across several immunoSEQ plates. Only in-frame clones appear in the TCRdb table, and some are missing; sequencing was by immunoSEQ multiplex PCR. The sample lists approximately 2.5 million clones, over 85% occurring once. Sequenced: naive CD4+ T cells sorted from blood. Specified subset: CD45RA+ positively selected. This TCR was recovered from a man aged 18 to 30 in good health.

CDR3 DNA: TGTGCCAGCAGCTTCGGACAGGGGGCGACCTCATCGGGTCAGCCCCAGCATTTT. This encodes CASSFGQGATSSGQPQHF. The chain combines TRBV5-6 with TRBJ1-5; 11 positions match TRBD1. V was clipped by 2 bases and J by 6 bases; unmatched bases: 13. This CDR3 spans 18 amino acids. Germline V gene lookup returns CDR1 SGHDT and CDR2 YYEEEE.